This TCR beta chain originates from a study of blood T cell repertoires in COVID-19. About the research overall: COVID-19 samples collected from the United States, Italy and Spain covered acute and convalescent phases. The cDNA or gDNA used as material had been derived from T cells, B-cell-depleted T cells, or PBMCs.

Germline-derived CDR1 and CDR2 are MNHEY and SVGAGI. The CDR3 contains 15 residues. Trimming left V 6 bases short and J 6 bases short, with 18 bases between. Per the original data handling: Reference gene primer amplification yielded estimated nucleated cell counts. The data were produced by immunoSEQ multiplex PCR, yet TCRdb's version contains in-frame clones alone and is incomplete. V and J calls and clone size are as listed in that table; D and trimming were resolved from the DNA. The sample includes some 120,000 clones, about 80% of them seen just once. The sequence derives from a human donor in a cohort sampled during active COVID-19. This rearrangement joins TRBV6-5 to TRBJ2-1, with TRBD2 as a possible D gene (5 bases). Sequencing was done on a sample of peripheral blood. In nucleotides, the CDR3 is TGTGCCAGCAGATCGACGGACTCCCCTACCAATGAGCAGTTCTTC. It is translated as CASRSTDSPTNEQFF.